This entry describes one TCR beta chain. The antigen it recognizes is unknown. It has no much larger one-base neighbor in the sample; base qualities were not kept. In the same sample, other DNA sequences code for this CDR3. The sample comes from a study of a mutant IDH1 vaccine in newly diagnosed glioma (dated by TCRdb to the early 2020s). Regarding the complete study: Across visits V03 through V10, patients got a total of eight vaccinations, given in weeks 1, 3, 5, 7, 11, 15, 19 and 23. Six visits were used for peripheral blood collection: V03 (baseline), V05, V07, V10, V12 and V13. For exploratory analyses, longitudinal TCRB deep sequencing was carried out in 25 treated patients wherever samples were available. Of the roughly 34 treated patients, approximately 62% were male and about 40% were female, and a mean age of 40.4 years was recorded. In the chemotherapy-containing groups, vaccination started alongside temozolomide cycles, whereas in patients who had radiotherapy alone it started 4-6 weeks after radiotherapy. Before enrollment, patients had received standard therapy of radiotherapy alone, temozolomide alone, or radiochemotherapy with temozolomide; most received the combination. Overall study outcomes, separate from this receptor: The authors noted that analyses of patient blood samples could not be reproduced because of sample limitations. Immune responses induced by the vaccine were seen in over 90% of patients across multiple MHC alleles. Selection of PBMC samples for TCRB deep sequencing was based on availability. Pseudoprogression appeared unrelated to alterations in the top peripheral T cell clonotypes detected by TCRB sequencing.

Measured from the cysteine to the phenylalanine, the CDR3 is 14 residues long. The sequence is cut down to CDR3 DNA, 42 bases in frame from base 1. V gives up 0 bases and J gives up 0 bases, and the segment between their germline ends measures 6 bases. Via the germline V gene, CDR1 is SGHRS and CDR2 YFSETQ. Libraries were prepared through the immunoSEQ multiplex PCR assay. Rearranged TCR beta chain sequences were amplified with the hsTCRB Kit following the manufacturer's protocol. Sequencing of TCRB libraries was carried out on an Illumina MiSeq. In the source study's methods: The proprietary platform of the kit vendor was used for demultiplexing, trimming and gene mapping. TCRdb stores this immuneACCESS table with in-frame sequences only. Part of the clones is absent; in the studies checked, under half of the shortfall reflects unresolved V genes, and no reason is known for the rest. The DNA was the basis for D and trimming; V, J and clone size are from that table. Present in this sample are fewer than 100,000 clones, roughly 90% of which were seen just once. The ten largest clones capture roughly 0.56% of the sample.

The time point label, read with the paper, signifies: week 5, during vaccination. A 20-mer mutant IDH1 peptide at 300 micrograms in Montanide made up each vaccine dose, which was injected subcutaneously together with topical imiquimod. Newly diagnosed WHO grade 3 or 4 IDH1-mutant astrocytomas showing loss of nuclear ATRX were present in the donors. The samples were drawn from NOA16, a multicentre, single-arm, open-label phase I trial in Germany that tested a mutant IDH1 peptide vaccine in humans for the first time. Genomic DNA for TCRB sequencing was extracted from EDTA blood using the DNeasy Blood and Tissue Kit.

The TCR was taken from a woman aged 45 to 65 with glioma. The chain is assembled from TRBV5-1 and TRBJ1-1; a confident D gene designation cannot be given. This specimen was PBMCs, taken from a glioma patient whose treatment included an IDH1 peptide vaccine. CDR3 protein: CASSLDRLNTEAFF. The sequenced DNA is TGCGCCAGCAGCTTGGATCGGTTGAACACTGAAGCTTTCTTT.